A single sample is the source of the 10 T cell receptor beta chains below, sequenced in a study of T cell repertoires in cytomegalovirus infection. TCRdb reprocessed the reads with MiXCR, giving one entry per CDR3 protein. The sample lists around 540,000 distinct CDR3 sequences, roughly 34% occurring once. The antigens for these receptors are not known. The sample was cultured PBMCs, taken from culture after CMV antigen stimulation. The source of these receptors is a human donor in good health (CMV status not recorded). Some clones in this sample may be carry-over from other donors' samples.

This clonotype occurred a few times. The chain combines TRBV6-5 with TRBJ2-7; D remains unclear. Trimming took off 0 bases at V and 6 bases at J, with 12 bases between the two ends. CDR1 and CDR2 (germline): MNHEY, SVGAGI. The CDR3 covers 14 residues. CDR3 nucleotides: TGTGCCAGCAGTTACTCATCCCGGACCCCCGAGCAGTACGTC. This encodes CASSYSSRTPEQYV.

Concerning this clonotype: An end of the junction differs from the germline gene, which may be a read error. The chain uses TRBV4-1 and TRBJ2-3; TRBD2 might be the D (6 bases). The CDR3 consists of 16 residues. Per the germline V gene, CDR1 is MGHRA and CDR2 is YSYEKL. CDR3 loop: CASSQENAGSTDTQYF. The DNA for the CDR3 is TGTGCCAGCAGCCAAGAGAACGCGGGGAGCACAGATACGCAGTATTTT.

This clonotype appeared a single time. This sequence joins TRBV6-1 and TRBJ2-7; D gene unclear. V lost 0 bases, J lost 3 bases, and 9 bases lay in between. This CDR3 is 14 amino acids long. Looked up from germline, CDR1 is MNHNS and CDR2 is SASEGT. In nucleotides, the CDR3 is TGTGCCAGCAGTGAAGCGTACGACAACTACGAGCAGTACGTC. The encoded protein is CASSEAYDNYEQYV.

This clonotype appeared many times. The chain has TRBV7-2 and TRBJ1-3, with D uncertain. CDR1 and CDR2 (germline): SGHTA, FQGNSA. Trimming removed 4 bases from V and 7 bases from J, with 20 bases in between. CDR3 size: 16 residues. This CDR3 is CASSSQISAWSNTIYF. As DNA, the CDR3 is TGTGCCAGCAGCTCACAGATCTCGGCATGGAGTAACACCATATATTTT.

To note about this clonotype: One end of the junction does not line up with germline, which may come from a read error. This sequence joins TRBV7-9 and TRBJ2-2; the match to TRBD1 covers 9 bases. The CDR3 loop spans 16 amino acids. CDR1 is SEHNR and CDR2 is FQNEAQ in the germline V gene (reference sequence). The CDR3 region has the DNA TGTGCCAGAAGCTCGGGACAGGGCGCGAACACCGGGGAGCTGTTTTTT. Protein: CARSSGQGANTGELFF.

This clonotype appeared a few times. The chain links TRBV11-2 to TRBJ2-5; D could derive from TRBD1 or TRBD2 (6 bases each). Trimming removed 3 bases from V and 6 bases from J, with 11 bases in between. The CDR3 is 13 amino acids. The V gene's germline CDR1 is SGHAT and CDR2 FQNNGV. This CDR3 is CASSFDRGQTQYF. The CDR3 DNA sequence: TGTGCCAGCAGCTTTGACCGGGGGCAGACCCAGTACTTC.

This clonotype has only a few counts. CDR3 protein: CASGLQPRRAYEQYV. The CDR3, as DNA: TGTGCTAGTGGTCTCCAACCCCGACGGGCCTACGAGCAGTACGTC. This rearrangement joins TRBV12-5 to TRBJ2-7; no clear D gene. The germline V gene encodes CDR1 LGHNT and CDR2 FRNRAP. Trimming pared 5 bases from V and 2 bases from J, leaving 16 bases between. The CDR3 extends over 15 amino acids.

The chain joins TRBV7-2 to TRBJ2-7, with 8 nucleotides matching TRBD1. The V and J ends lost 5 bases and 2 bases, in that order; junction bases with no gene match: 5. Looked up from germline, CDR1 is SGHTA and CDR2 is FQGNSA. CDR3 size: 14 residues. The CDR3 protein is CASSPRTGTYEQYV. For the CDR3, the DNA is TGTGCCAGCAGCCCGCGGACAGGGACCTACGAGCAGTACGTC.

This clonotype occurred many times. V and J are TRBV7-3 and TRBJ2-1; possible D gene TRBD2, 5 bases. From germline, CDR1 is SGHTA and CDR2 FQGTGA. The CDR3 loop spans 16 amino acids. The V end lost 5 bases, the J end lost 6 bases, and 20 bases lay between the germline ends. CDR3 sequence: CASSPGGPLNINEQFF. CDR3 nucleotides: TGTGCCAGCAGCCCCGGCGGGCCGCTCAATATCAATGAGCAGTTCTTC.

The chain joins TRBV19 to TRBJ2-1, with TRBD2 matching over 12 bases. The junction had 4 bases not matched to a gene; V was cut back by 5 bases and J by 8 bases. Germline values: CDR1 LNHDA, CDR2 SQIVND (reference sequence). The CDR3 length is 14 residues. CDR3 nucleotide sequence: TGTGCCAGTAGTCTAGCGGGAGGGCCCTATGAGCAGTTCTTC. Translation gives CASSLAGGPYEQFF.